The 28 T cell receptor beta chains below were found in one sample sequenced in a study of long-term antiretroviral therapy in people with HIV. Researchers report immunoSEQ v3.0 was run at survey level. The protocol was immunoSEQ multiplex PCR, while the TCRdb copy is restricted to in-frame clones and leaves out a portion. The sample consists of tens of thousands of clones, approximately 79% of them appearing once. The sample in question was unsorted PBMCs, obtained 0.8 years after starting antiretroviral therapy. Receptor source: a woman under 30 with HIV.

This clone was detected once. The chain employs TRBV7-9 and TRBJ2-1; no firm D call. Germline lookup yields CDR1 SEHNR and CDR2 FQNEAQ (reference sequence). This CDR3 is built from 11 residues. V was shortened by 5 bases and J by 10 bases, with 9 bases between the two germline ends. The CDR3: CASSPLAEQFF. As DNA, the CDR3 is TGTGCCAGCAGCCCCCTCGCGGAGCAGTTCTTC.

V is TRBV28 and J is TRBJ2-2; D gene unclear. The CDR3 consists of 11 residues. Germline assignment: CDR1 MDHEN and CDR2 SYDVKM. Trimming cost V 4 bases and J 7 bases, with 4 bases left between them. The CDR3 loop is CASSSFGELFF. The CDR3 coding sequence is TGTGCCAGCAGTTCGTTCGGGGAGCTGTTTTTT. The full variable domain, in which reference TRBV28 and TRBJ2-2 provide the parts outside the CDR3, is DVKVTQSSRYLVKRTGEKVFLECVQDMDHENMFWYRQDPGLGLRLIYFSYDVKMKEKGDIPEGYSVSREKKERFSLILESASTNQTSMYLCASSSFGELFFGEGSRLTVL.

The chain carries TRBV12-2 and TRBJ2-7; TRBD1 reflects the table's D call only, with no check against the DNA. TRBV12-2 corresponds to a pseudogene. The CDR3 has 19 amino acids. This CDR3 reads CASRLAGQGYPKDPSEQYF. The CDR3 DNA is TGTGCAAGTCGCTTAGCCGGACAGGGATACCCTAAAGATCCCTCCGAGCAGTACTTC.

The gene calls are TRBV4-3 and TRBJ2-1; 11 nucleotides line up with TRBD2. There are 15 residues in the CDR3. V shed 0 bases, J shed 8 bases, and the junction held 3 bases outside the gene matches. The germline V gene encodes CDR1 LGHNA and CDR2 YSLEER. The CDR3 DNA sequence: TGCGCCAGCAGCCAAGATACTAGCGGGAGTGATGAGCAGTTCTTC. This gives the protein CASSQDTSGSDEQFF.

The rearrangement joins TRBV6-6 to TRBJ2-2; 9 bases fit TRBD2. Looked up from germline, CDR1 is MNHNY and CDR2 is SVGAGI (reference sequence). J was trimmed by 5 bases and V by 0 bases; bases with no gene match: 4. The CDR3 runs to 16 residues. CDR3 sequence (DNA): TGTGCCAGCAGTTACTCGTTAGCGGGAGCTACCGGGGAGCTGTTTTTT. Amino acids: CASSYSLAGATGELFF.

This clone was counted a single time. This sequence joins TRBV19 and TRBJ2-1; D is possibly TRBD2 (6 bases). V was clipped by 5 bases and J by 4 bases, with 15 bases between them. Germline V gene lookup returns CDR1 LNHDA and CDR2 SQIVND (reference sequence). This CDR3 has 15 amino acids. This chain's CDR3 is CASSETSGGYNEQFF. The CDR3 DNA reads TGTGCCAGTAGTGAGACTAGTGGGGGTTACAATGAGCAGTTCTTC.

The chain is built from TRBV2 and TRBJ1-4, with TRBD1 identical over 9 bases. V dropped 4 bases and J dropped 5; count of bases not matched to a gene: 2. CDR3 length equals 14 residues. CDR1 is SNHLY and CDR2 is FYNNEI in the germline V gene. CDR3: CASSGTGVNEKLFF. CDR3 bases: TGTGCCAGCAGTGGGACAGGGGTAAATGAAAAACTGTTTTTT.

This chain connects TRBV5-5 to TRBJ2-5, with TRBD2 matching over 11 bases. Germline V gene data show CDR1 as SGHKS and CDR2 as YYEKEE (reference sequence). The V segment lost 0 bases and the J segment 4 bases; nucleotides outside the gene matches: 2. This CDR3 is built from 15 residues. CDR3 amino acids: CASSLELAGVETQYF. The CDR3 DNA follows: TGTGCCAGCAGCTTGGAACTAGCGGGAGTAGAGACCCAGTACTTC.

The J gene is TRBJ2-2, the V gene TRBV14, with TRBD1 matching over 9 bases. J gave up 4 bases and V 3 bases, and 0 bases lay outside the gene matches. This CDR3 spans 14 amino acids. Germline-derived CDR1 and CDR2 are SGHDN and FVKESK. The CDR3 nucleotides read TGTGCCAGCAGCCAGACAGGGGGCACCGGGGAGCTGTTTTTT. Translation gives CASSQTGGTGELFF.

This clone came up a few times. The V gene is TRBV13, the J gene TRBJ1-1; possible D gene TRBD1, 6 bases. CDR1 and CDR2 (germline): PRHDT, FYEKMQ (reference sequence). V was trimmed by 2 bases and J by 1 base, leaving 11 bases between them. The CDR3 has 15 amino acids. The CDR3 loop reads CASSLFGGRNTEAFF. CDR3 DNA sequence: TGTGCCAGCAGCTTATTCGGGGGCAGGAACACTGAAGCTTTCTTT.

The table lists this clone with a few counts. The CDR3 is CASSAGQGAIKDGYTF. CDR3 DNA sequence: TGTGCCAGCAGCGCGGGACAGGGGGCGATCAAAGATGGCTACACCTTC. The chain carries TRBV9 and TRBJ1-2; 12 bases line up with TRBD1. Unmatched junction bases numbered 9, after V lost 3 bases and J lost 6 bases. This CDR3 has 16 residues. Per the germline V gene, CDR1 is SGDLS and CDR2 is YYNGEE. The full variable domain, its missing parts supplied by reference TRBV9 and TRBJ1-2, is DSGVTQTPKHLITATGQRVTLRCSPRSGDLSVYWYQQSLDQGLQFLIQYYNGEERAKGNILERFSAQQFPDLHSELNLSSLELGDSALYFCASSAGQGAIKDGYTFGSGTRLTVV.

This chain joins TRBV5-1 and TRBJ2-7; D is possibly TRBD1 (5 bases). The CDR3 has 13 residues. CDR1 and CDR2 (germline): SGHRS, YFSETQ. Trimming stripped 2 bases from V and 3 bases from J, with 9 bases between. The CDR3 DNA reads as TGCGCCAGCAGCTTCGACAGCTTCTACGAGCAGTACTTC. As protein: CASSFDSFYEQYF.

CDR3 in amino acids: CASSLGVKYEQYF. The CDR3 coding sequence is TGTGCCAGCAGTTTAGGGGTTAAGTACGAGCAGTACTTC. The gene calls are TRBV27 and TRBJ2-7; D is undetermined. Germline assignment: CDR1 MNHEY and CDR2 SMNVEV (reference sequence). The CDR3 spans 13 residues. Trimming shortened V by 2 bases and J by 4 bases, and 9 bases separated the two germline ends.

This sequence joins TRBV6-5 and TRBJ2-7; 9 bases are shared with TRBD2. V lost 2 bases to trimming and J lost 7 bases; unmatched junction nucleotides: 3. This CDR3 region has 13 residues. Germline V gene data show CDR1 as MNHEY and CDR2 as SVGAGI. CDR3 amino acids: CASSYLREGEQYF. Written as DNA, the CDR3 is TGTGCCAGCAGTTACCTGCGGGAGGGAGAGCAGTACTTC.

This rearrangement joins TRBV5-4 to TRBJ2-1, with 10 bases lining up with TRBD2. The CDR3 is made up of 15 amino acids. Trimming removed 3 bases from V and 4 bases from J; junction bases left unmatched: 4. Per germline, CDR1 SGHNT and CDR2 YYREEE (reference sequence). CDR3 in amino acids: CASSSRTSGYNEQFF. The DNA of the CDR3 is TGTGCCAGCAGCTCCAGGACTAGCGGATACAATGAGCAGTTCTTC.

Only a few counts were recorded for this clone. The J gene is TRBJ1-4, the V gene TRBV25-1; no clear D. The CDR3 extends over 15 amino acids. CDR1 MGHDK and CDR2 SYGVNS come from the germline V gene. Trimming pared 2 bases from V and 6 bases from J, leaving 13 bases between. In DNA, the CDR3 is TGTGCCAGCAGTGAACGCGCAGGAGGATATGAAAAACTGTTTTTT. Translating gives CASSERAGGYEKLFF.

This clone was found a few times. The chain uses TRBV11-2 and TRBJ1-5; D possibly corresponds to TRBD1 (6 bases). This CDR3 comprises 16 residues. The germline V gene has CDR1 SGHAT and CDR2 FQNNGV. V was trimmed by 4 bases and J by 5 bases, leaving 18 bases between them. The CDR3: CASSSMTGRGDQPQHF. In DNA form, the CDR3 reads TGTGCCAGCAGCTCGATGACAGGCCGCGGGGATCAGCCCCAGCATTTT. Variable domain in full (rest from reference TRBV11-2 and TRBJ1-5): EAGVAQSPRYKIIEKRQSVAFWCNPISGHATLYWYQQILGQGPKLLIQFQNNGVVDDSQLPKDRFSAERLKGVDSTLKIQPAKLEDSAVYLCASSSMTGRGDQPQHFGDGTRLSIL.

V gene TRBV27 combines with J gene TRBJ1-1; TRBD1 agrees at 8 bases. The V segment lost 6 bases and the J segment 5 bases; nucleotides outside the gene matches: 8. Germline loops: CDR1 MNHEY, CDR2 SMNVEV (reference sequence). This CDR3 comprises 14 residues. Here the CDR3 reads CASSPDRVGTEAFF. In DNA form, the CDR3 reads TGTGCCAGCAGCCCGGACAGGGTTGGAACTGAAGCTTTCTTT.

The chain recombines TRBV21-1 with TRBJ1-2; the table gives TRBD1 as D, unverified against the DNA. TRBV21-1 is described as a pseudogene. This CDR3 is built from 15 residues. CDR3 residues: CASSKSKQGRGGYTF. CDR3 DNA: TGTGCCAGCAGCAAAAGCAAGCAGGGGCGAGGTGGCTACACCTTC.

This chain connects TRBV7-2 to TRBJ2-1, with a tentative D call TRBD2 (6 bases). This CDR3 contains 14 residues. Germline CDR1 reads SGHTA; CDR2 reads FQGNSA. Trimming cost V 1 base and J 6 bases, with 10 bases left between them. The CDR3 protein is CASSLVVAANEQFF. Here the CDR3 DNA reads TGTGCCAGCAGCTTAGTAGTAGCGGCCAATGAGCAGTTCTTC.

This clone was counted a few times. This chain joins TRBV5-4 and TRBJ1-5, with a possible D match to TRBD1 (5 bases). The CDR3 contains 12 residues. V was clipped by 4 bases and J by 6 bases, with 8 bases between them. CDR1 and CDR2 from the germline V gene are SGHNT and YYREEE (reference sequence). CDR3 sequence (DNA): TGTGCCAGCAGCGTCGACAGTCAGCCCCAGCATTTT. It translates to CASSVDSQPQHF.

This clone was seen just once. V and J are TRBV6-1 and TRBJ2-3; 11 nucleotides match TRBD2. Germline assignment: CDR1 MNHNS and CDR2 SASEGT. The CDR3 is 18 residues long. The V gene end was trimmed by 2 bases and the J gene end by 0 bases; junction bases not matched to a gene: 7. CDR3 protein: CASSEPGLADISTDTQYF. The DNA for the CDR3 is TGTGCCAGCAGTGAACCGGGACTAGCGGATATTAGCACAGATACGCAGTATTTT.

This chain uses TRBV28 with TRBJ2-1; 14 bases align to TRBD2. From germline, CDR1 is MDHEN and CDR2 SYDVKM. V trimming: 5 bases; J trimming: 3 bases; junction bases outside the gene matches: 15. This CDR3 has 20 amino acids. The CDR3 DNA sequence: TGTGCCAGCAGTCTCCCGGGACTAGCGGGAGATGTTCTCCACTACAATGAGCAGTTCTTC. It is translated as CASSLPGLAGDVLHYNEQFF.

V and J are TRBV4-3 and TRBJ1-3; D uncertain. Germline V gene data show CDR1 as LGHNA and CDR2 as YSLEER. With 0 bases removed from V and 0 bases from J, the gap between germline ends came to 12 bases. The CDR3 is made up of 17 amino acids. CDR3 bases: TGCGCCAGCAGCCAAGATGCCGTAAAGAGCTCTGGAAACACCATATATTTT. It translates to CASSQDAVKSSGNTIYF.

The chain is built from TRBV7-3 and TRBJ2-3; no reliable D call. V was shortened by 4 bases and J by 2 bases, with 7 bases between the two germline ends. The CDR3 totals 13 residues. Germline CDR1 and CDR2: SGHTA and FQGTGA. CDR3 nucleotides: TGTGCCAGCAGCTCCGCAGTCACAGATACGCAGTATTTT. It encodes CASSSAVTDTQYF.

V is TRBV18 and J is TRBJ1-3, with no clear D. The germline CDR1 and CDR2 sequences are KGHSH and LQKENI. The V end was cut by 3 bases, the J end by 0 bases, with 9 bases between. This CDR3 region has 15 residues. DNA of the CDR3: TGTGCCAGCTCACCCGCTGCTAGCTCTGGAAACACCATATATTTT. It translates to CASSPAASSGNTIYF. Based on the CDR3 plus reference TRBV18 and TRBJ1-3, the full variable domain is NAGVMQNPRHLVRRRGQEARLRCSPMKGHSHVYWYRQLPEEGLKFMVYLQKENIIDESGMPKERFSAEFPKEGPSILRIQQVVRGDSAAYFCASSPAASSGNTIYFGEGSWLTVV.

The CDR3 region has the DNA TGTGCCACCAGGGACGCGGGAGGGCCCTACGAGCAGTACTTC. Encoded protein: CATRDAGGPYEQYF. The chain uses TRBV7-2 and TRBJ2-7, with 9 bases identical to TRBD2. Germline V gene data show CDR1 as SGHTA and CDR2 as FQGNSA. After removal of 10 bases from V and 2 bases from J, the junction contained 9 bases not matched to a gene. The CDR3 totals 14 residues.

V usage is TRBV6-5 and J usage is TRBJ2-3; no clear D. The CDR3 consists of 15 residues. V lost 4 bases, J lost 1 base, and 12 bases lay in between. Germline V CDR1 and CDR2: MNHEY, SVGAGI. CDR3 nucleotide sequence: TGTGCCAGCAGTTCCAATTTCCCAGGCACAGATACGCAGTATTTT. Translation gives CASSSNFPGTDTQYF.